Sequencing of this T cell receptor beta chain was carried out in a study of blood T cell repertoires in COVID-19. Study in general: Acute and convalescent COVID-19 specimens originated in the United States, Italy and Spain.

V dropped 1 base and J dropped 0 bases, with 14 bases sitting between them. Germline loops: CDR1 SGHDT, CDR2 YYEEEE. The CDR3 is made up of 16 amino acids. Clones were sequenced by immunoSEQ multiplex PCR, and TCRdb holds only the in-frame ones, with some missing. The sample includes roughly 17,000 clones, 93% of them seen just once. This receptor was taken from a human donor in a cohort sampled during active COVID-19. Sequencing was performed on peripheral blood. J is TRBJ2-7 and V is TRBV5-6; D perhaps matches TRBD2 (6 bases). CDR3 nucleotide sequence: TGTGCCAGCAGCTTGTCGTTGGGGGGTTTCTCCTACGAGCAGTACTTC. This encodes CASSLSLGGFSYEQYF. The full variable domain, rest sourced from reference TRBV5-6 and TRBJ2-7, is DAGVTQSPTHLIKTRGQQVTLRCSPKSGHDTVSWYQQALGQGPQFIFQYYEEEERQRGNFPDRFSGHQFPNYSSELNVNALLLGDSALYLCASSLSLGGFSYEQYFGPGTRLTVT.